The 6 T cell receptor beta chains below all came from one sample that was sequenced in a study of blood T cells in healthy people across ages. Next came a second PCR, run for about 7 to 12 cycles, which used a sample-barcoded 5' primer along with a J-beta primer mix. TCRdb re-derived calls from the 5' RACE reads in MiXCR, one entry per CDR3 protein. Altogether 650,000 to 1,000,000 distinct CDR3 sequences are present, 35% to 40% being singletons, with the ten largest covering approximately 12%. The specimen was blood. Receptors originate from a man between 18 and 29 years old in good health.

Notes on this clonotype: This may arise from a read error, as a much more abundant clone is one base away. V is TRBV2 and J is TRBJ2-1; D is perhaps TRBD1 (6 bases). The J call may be mistaken, given a closer DNA end match to TRBJ2-7. The CDR3 spans 16 residues. Germline V CDR1 and CDR2: SNHLY, FYNNEI. CDR3 coding DNA: TGTGCCAGCAGTGAAAGTGGTCAGGGGACCAACAATGAGCAGTACTTC. Its translation: CASSESGQGTNNEQYF.

This clonotype came up a few times. The V and J genes are TRBV4-2 and TRBJ1-1, with D maybe TRBD1 (6 bases). Deletions cut 1 base from V and 0 bases from J, with 12 bases between. The CDR3 is 16 residues long. Germline values: CDR1 LGHNA, CDR2 YNFKEQ. This CDR3 reads CASSQVDRGMNTEAFF. CDR3 bases: TGTGCCAGCAGCCAAGTGGACAGAGGGATGAACACTGAAGCTTTCTTT.

At least ten counts were recorded for this clonotype. The CDR3 spells CSARERGRFTDTQYF. The CDR3 DNA follows: TGCAGTGCTAGAGAGCGGGGACGGTTCACAGATACGCAGTATTTT. The gene calls are TRBV20-1 and TRBJ2-3; a possible D gene is TRBD2 (6 bases). CDR1 and CDR2 from the germline V gene are DFQATT and SNEGSKA (reference sequence). The CDR3 runs 15 residues. Trimming left V 0 bases short and J 2 bases short, with 12 bases between.

This chain links TRBV6-2 or TRBV6-3 with TRBJ1-1, with TRBD1 matching over 8 bases. Germline assignment: CDR1 MNHEY and CDR2 SVGEGT. Trimming at V came to 5 bases and at J to 6 bases, leaving 5 bases not matched to a gene. This CDR3 is 13 amino acids long. CDR3 amino acids: CASSKDRAAEAFF. The CDR3 DNA sequence: TGTGCCAGCAGTAAGGACAGGGCCGCTGAAGCTTTCTTT.

V usage is TRBV20-1 and J usage is TRBJ1-1; D perhaps matches TRBD1 (6 bases). There are 14 residues in the CDR3. V dropped 6 bases and J dropped 0 bases, with 14 bases sitting between them. Germline assignment: CDR1 DFQATT and CDR2 SNEGSKA (reference sequence). CDR3 sequence (DNA): TGCAGTGCCCGGGGGGGCAGGCTGAACACTGAAGCTTTCTTT. Amino acids: CSARGGRLNTEAFF.

In its sample, this clonotype was seen many times. The chain links TRBV29-1 to TRBJ1-2; D perhaps matches TRBD1 (6 bases). The CDR3 extends over 10 amino acids. The germline V gene encodes CDR1 SQVTM and CDR2 ANQGSEA. V was clipped by 7 bases and J by 6 bases, with 9 bases between them. The CDR3 DNA follows: TGCAGCGCCGGGGACAATGGCTACACCTTC. Protein sequence: CSAGDNGYTF.